The subject of this entry is one T cell receptor beta chain. Per the study methods: Estimation of nucleated cell counts relied on the amplification of reference gene primers. Sequencing was performed with immunoSEQ multiplex PCR; in TCRdb, only in-frame clones are kept and a portion is missing. For V, J and clone size, that table is used; D and trimming come from the DNA. In the table there are 200,000 to 300,000 clones, around 87% of which are singletons. This sample is part of a study of blood T cell repertoires in COVID-19. At the level of the study: Donors in the United States, Italy and Spain gave samples during acute or convalescent COVID-19.

A Seattle source enrolled patients during active infection and followed them longitudinally. The CDR3 has 17 amino acids. Trimming removed 5 bases at V and 3 bases at J, with 20 bases between. Germline V gene data show CDR1 as WSHSY and CDR2 as SAAADI. The origin of this receptor is a woman in her fifties or sixties with COVID-19, enrolled during active disease. This sequence joins TRBV10-2 and TRBJ1-5; possible D gene TRBD1, 5 bases. The sequencing input was peripheral blood. CDR3 sequence: CASSWTRRGDSNQPQHF. CDR3 nucleotide sequence: TGCGCCAGCAGTTGGACTCGGCGGGGGGATTCCAATCAGCCCCAGCATTTT.